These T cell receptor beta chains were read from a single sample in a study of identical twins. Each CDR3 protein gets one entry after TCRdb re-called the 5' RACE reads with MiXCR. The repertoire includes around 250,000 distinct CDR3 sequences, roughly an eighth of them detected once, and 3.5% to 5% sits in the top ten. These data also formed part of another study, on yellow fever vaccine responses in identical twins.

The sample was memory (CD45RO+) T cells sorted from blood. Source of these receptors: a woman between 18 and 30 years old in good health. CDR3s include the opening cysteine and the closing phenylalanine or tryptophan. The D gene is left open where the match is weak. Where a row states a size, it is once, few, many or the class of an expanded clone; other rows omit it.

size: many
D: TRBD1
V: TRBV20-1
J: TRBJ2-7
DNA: TGCAGTGCTAGAGAAATGTGGACAGGGAGCTACGAGCAGTACTTC
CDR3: CSAREMWTGSYEQYF

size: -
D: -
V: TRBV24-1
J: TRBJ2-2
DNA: TGTGCCACCAGTGATTTGCCTCGGACAGTCGGGGAGCTGTTTTTT
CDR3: CATSDLPRTVGELFF

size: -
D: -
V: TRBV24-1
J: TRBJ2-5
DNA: TGTGCCACCAGTGACCCGCTAGGGGGAGCGGGTGGCCAAGAGACCCAGTACTTC
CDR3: CATSDPLGGAGGQETQYF

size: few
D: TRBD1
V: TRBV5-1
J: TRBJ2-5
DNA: TGCGCCAGCAGCTCCGACTACAGGGGTGGGGAGACCCAGTACTTC
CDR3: CASSSDYRGGETQYF

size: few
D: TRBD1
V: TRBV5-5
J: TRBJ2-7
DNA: TGTGCCAGCAGCTTAGAGGGACAGGGTTACGAGCAGTACTTC
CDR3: CASSLEGQGYEQYF

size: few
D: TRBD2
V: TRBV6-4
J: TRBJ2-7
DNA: TGTGCCAGCAGTGGGACTAGCGGGGGCCACGAGCAGTACTTC
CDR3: CASSGTSGGHEQYF

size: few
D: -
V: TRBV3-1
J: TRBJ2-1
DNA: TGTGCCAGCAGCCAAGGACGGGGGAGCTACAATGAGCAGTTCTTC
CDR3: CASSQGRGSYNEQFF

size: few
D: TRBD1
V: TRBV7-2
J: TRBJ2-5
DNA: TGTGCCAGCGGACAGGGGATGACCCAGTACTTC
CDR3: CASGQGMTQYF

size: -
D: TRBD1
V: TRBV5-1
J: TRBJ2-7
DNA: TGCGCCAGCAGCTTGCCAGGGGGTCCCTACGAGCAGTACTTC
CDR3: CASSLPGGPYEQYF

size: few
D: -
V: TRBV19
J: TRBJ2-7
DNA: TGTGCCAGTAGTATATCGGACTCCACCTACGAGCAGTACTTC
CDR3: CASSISDSTYEQYF

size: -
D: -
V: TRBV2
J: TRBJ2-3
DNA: TGTGCCAGCAGTGATAGCCGTAAGCCGGATACGCAGTATTTT
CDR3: CASSDSRKPDTQYF

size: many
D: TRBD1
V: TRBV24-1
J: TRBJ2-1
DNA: TGTGCCACCAGTGAGGCGACAGGGGGCATGAAGAAAAATGAGCAGTTCTTC
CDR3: CATSEATGGMKKNEQFF

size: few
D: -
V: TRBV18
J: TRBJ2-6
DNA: TGTGCCAGCTCACCAGACCCCTCTGGGGCCAACGTCCTGACTTTC
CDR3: CASSPDPSGANVLTF

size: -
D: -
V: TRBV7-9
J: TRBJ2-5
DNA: TGTGCCAGCAGCTTAGAAAAGCGGGCGACCCAGTACTTC
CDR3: CASSLEKRATQYF

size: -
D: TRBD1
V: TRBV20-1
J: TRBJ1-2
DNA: TGCAGTGCTAGACTTATCGGGACAGACTATGGCTACACCTTC
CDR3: CSARLIGTDYGYTF

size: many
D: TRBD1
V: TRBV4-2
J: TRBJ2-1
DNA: TGTGCCAGCAGCCAAGCGAGGGGGCTGGACAATGAGCAGTTCTTC
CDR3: CASSQARGLDNEQFF

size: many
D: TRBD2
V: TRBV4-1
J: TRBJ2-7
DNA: TGCGCCAGCGCCGTAGAACAGCGGGGCTCCTACGAGCAGTACTTC
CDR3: CASAVEQRGSYEQYF

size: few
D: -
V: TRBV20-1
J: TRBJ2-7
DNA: TGCAGTGCTCAGACAGGGACTTCGAGCGAGCAGTACTTC
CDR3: CSAQTGTSSEQYF

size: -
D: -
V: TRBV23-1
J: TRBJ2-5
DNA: TGCGCCAGCAGTCCGATGCAAAGGACAGTTGAAGAGACCCAGTACTTC
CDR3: CASSPMQRTVEETQYF

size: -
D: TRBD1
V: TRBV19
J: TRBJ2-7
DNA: TGTGCCAGTAGTATCTTGGGACAGGGGTACTACGAGCAGTACTTC
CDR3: CASSILGQGYYEQYF

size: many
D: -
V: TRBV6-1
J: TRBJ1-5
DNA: TGTGCCAGCAGTGAAGACGTAGAAAATCAGCCCCAGCATTTT
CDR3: CASSEDVENQPQHF

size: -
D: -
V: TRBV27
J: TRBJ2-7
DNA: TGTGCCAGCAGTTTATTTGGGCAGGGGTTATACTACGAGCAGTACTTC
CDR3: CASSLFGQGLYYEQYF

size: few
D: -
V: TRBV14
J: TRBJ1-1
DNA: TGTGCCAGCAGCCCAGGAGCCGGTTTTCCTAACACTGAAGCTTTCTTT
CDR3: CASSPGAGFPNTEAFF

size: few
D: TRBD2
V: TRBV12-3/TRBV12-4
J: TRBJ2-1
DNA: TGTGCCAGCAGTTTCTACCGAGAGGCTAGCGGGCCAGATCCAATCTCCTACAATGAGCAGTTCTTC
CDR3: CASSFYREASGPDPISYNEQFF